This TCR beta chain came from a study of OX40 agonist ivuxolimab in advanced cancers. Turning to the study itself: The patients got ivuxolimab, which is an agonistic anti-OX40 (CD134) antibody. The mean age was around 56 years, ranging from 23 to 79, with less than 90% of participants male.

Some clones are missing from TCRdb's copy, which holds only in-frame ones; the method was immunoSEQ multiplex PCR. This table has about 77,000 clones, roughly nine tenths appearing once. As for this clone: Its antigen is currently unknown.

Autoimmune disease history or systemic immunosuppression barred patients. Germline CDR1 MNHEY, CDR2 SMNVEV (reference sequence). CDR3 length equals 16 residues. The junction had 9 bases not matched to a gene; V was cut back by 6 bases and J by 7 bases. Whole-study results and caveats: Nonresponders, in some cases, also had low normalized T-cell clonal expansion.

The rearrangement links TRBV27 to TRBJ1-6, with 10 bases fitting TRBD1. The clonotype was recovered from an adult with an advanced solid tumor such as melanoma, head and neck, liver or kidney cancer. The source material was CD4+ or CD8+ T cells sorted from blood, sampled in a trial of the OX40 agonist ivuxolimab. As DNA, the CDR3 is TGTGCCAGCAGCACCCGGGACAGGGGTTCGAATTCACCCCTCCACTTT. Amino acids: CASSTRDRGSNSPLHF.